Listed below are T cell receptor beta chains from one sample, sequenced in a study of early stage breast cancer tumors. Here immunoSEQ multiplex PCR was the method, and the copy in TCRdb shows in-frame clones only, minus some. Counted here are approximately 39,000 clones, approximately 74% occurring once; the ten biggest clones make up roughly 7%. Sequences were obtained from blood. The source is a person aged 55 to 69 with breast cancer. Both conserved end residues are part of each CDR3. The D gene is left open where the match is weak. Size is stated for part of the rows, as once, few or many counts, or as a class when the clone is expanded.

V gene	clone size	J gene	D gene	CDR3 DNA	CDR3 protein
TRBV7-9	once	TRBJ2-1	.	TGTGCCAGCAGCTTTTCGCGTGAGCAGTTCTTC	CASSFSREQFF
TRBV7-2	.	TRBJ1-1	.	TGTGCCAGCAGCTTACAACGGTATGAAGCTTTCTTT	CASSLQRYEAFF
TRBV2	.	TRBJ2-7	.	TGTGCCAGCATGCCGACGTGGGGCAGTACCTACGAGCAGTACTTC	CASMPTWGSTYEQYF
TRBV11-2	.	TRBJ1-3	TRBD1	TGTGCCAGCAGCTTAGATTTGAGACAGGGGTTATACACCATATATTTT	CASSLDLRQGLYTIYF
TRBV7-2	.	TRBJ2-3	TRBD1	TGTGCCAGCAGCTCTCGACGGACAGGGAACACAGATACGCAGTATTTT	CASSSRRTGNTDTQYF
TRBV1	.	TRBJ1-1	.	TGCACCAGCATAACGGGACAGCGGGCTTTCTTT	CTSITGQRAFF
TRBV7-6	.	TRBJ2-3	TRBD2	TGTGCCAGCAGCTTAGGCCTAGCGGGAGGGGGGGATACGCAGTATTTT	CASSLGLAGGGDTQYF
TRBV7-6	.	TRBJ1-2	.	TGTGCCAGCAGCCCACGGAGGGGGGAAGGCTATGGCTACACCTTC	CASSPRRGEGYGYTF
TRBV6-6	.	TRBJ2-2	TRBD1	TGTGCCAGCAGCCCGGGACAGTCGAGGTCCGGGGAGCTGTTTTTT	CASSPGQSRSGELFF
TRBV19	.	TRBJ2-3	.	TGTGCCAGTAGTATATCAACCATCACCACAGATACGCAGTATTTT	CASSISTITTDTQYF
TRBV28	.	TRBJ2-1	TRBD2	TGTGCCAGCAGTTTTGGCGGGAGGTATGAGCAGTTCTTC	CASSFGGRYEQFF
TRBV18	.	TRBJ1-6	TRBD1	TGTGCCAGCTCACCAGGGGGACAGGGGAAAGGACCCCTCCACTTT	CASSPGGQGKGPLHF
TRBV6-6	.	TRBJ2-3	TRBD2	TGTGCCAGCAGAACCCTAGCGGGTAGCACAGATACGCAGTATTTT	CASRTLAGSTDTQYF
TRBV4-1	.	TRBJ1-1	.	TGCGCCAGCAGCCAAGAGGGGGGGAGGACTGAAGCTTTCTTT	CASSQEGGRTEAFF
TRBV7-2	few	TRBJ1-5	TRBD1	TGTGCCAGCAGTTCGGACAGGGTCAATCAGCCCCAGCATTTT	CASSSDRVNQPQHF
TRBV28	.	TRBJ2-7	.	TGTGCCAGCAGTTTAGGGGGATTCTACGAGCAGTACTTC	CASSLGGFYEQYF
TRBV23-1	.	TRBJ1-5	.	TGCGCCAGCAGTTTCGGACTTCATAGCAATCAGCCCCAGCATTTT	CASSFGLHSNQPQHF
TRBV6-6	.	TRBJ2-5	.	TGTGCCAGCAGCCTAGAAGGATCGCAGACCCAGTACTTC	CASSLEGSQTQYF
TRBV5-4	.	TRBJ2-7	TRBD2	TGTGCCAGCAGCCAAGATGTGTGGCGGGGGGACCCCTACGAGCAGTACTTC	CASSQDVWRGDPYEQYF
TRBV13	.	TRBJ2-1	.	TGTGCCAGCAGCCCGAGGTTTAGGGATCAGAAGCAGTTCTTC	CASSPRFRDQKQFF
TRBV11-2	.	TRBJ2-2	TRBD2	TGTGCCAGCAGCCGATTGACTAGCGTGAACACCGGGGAGCTGTTTTTT	CASSRLTSVNTGELFF
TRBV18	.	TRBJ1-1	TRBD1	TGTGCCAGCTCACCAGTAGACAGGGCGAACACTGAAGCTTTCTTT	CASSPVDRANTEAFF
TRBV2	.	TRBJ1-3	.	TGTGCCAGTCACTCCGGGACAGGAAACACCATATATTTT	CASHSGTGNTIYF
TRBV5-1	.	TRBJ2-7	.	TGCGCCAGCAGCTTACAGGGTTACGAGCAGTACTTC	CASSLQGYEQYF
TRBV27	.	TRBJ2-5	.	TGTGCCAGCAGAGGACATCTCCAAGAGACCCAGTACTTC	CASRGHLQETQYF
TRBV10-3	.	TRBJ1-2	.	TGTGCCATCAGTGACGGCAGGGGAGAGGTTAACTATGGCTACACCTTC	CAISDGRGEVNYGYTF
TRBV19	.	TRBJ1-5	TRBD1	TGTGCCAGTCGCCACAGGGGGCAGGGCCAGCCCCAGCATTTT	CASRHRGQGQPQHF
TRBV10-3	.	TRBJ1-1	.	TGTGCCATCAGTGATGTCACAGGGACCCCGAACACTGAAGCTTTCTTT	CAISDVTGTPNTEAFF
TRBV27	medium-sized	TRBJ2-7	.	TGTGCCAGCTTTGGGAGCTCCTACGAGCAGTACTTC	CASFGSSYEQYF
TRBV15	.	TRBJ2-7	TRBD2	TGTGCCACCAGCAGTGAGCGGGGCCCCTACGAGCAGTACTTC	CATSSERGPYEQYF
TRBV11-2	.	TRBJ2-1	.	TGTGCCAGCAGCAGGACTGACGATGAGCAGTTCTTC	CASSRTDDEQFF
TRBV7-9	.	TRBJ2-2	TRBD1	TGTGCCAGCAGGGAAACGGGACAGATGAACACCGGGGAGCTGTTTTTT	CASRETGQMNTGELFF
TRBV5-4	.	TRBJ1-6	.	TGTGCCAGCAGCTTGGACCCGGGATATAATTCACCCCTCCACTTT	CASSLDPGYNSPLHF
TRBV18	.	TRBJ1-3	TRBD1	TGTGCCAGCTCACCCAGGACAGGCTCTGGAAACACCATATATTTT	CASSPRTGSGNTIYF
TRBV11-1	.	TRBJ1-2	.	TGTGCCAGCAGTGAGGGTCGCGTGCCCCTCTATGGCTACACCTTC	CASSEGRVPLYGYTF
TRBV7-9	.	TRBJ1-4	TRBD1	TGTGCCAGCAGCTTACAGGGGGGTAATGAAAAACTGTTTTTT	CASSLQGGNEKLFF